These T cell receptor beta chains were read from a single sample in a study of T-cell reconstitution after alpha-beta-depleted transplantation in children. Using its own MiXCR run on the PCR reads, TCRdb lists one record per CDR3 protein. Among over 100,000 distinct CDR3 sequences listed, 9% to 12% were seen once. Sequenced here: PBMCs, sampled before TCRalphabeta/CD19-depleted stem cell transplant. These receptors were taken from a boy aged 2 to 9 with acute lymphoblastic leukemia, due to receive a stem cell transplant. Each CDR3 is given with its conserved first and last residue. The D gene is left open where the match is weak. Only some rows state a clone size, as once, few, many or a class for expanded clones.

clone_size: .; v_call: TRBV6-1; d_call: .; j_call: TRBJ2-1; cdr3_aa: CASLKGGAWSHEQFF; cdr3_nt: TGTGCCAGCTTAAAAGGAGGGGCTTGGAGCCATGAGCAGTTCTTC
clone_size: .; v_call: TRBV10-2; d_call: TRBD2; j_call: TRBJ2-3; cdr3_aa: CASSHPSGNTDTQYF; cdr3_nt: TGCGCCAGCAGTCATCCTAGCGGGAACACAGATACGCAGTATTTT
clone_size: few; v_call: TRBV2; d_call: .; j_call: TRBJ1-2; cdr3_aa: CASSPRIYGYTF; cdr3_nt: TGTGCCAGCAGTCCAAGAATCTATGGCTACACCTTC
clone_size: .; v_call: TRBV5-1; d_call: .; j_call: TRBJ2-1; cdr3_aa: CASSGVGLHNEQFF; cdr3_nt: TGCGCCAGCAGCGGGGTGGGACTGCACAATGAGCAGTTCTTC
clone_size: few; v_call: TRBV20-1; d_call: .; j_call: TRBJ2-1; cdr3_aa: CSAGQLGERGYNEQFF; cdr3_nt: TGCAGTGCTGGGCAATTGGGAGAAAGGGGGTACAATGAGCAGTTCTTC
clone_size: few; v_call: TRBV29-1; d_call: TRBD2; j_call: TRBJ2-1; cdr3_aa: CSVEPRGLATNEQFF; cdr3_nt: TGCAGCGTTGAACCGAGAGGACTAGCCACGAATGAGCAGTTCTTC
clone_size: .; v_call: TRBV6-1; d_call: .; j_call: TRBJ1-6; cdr3_aa: CASAPGRDLHF; cdr3_nt: TGTGCCAGCGCCCCGGGCAGGGATCTCCACTTT
clone_size: .; v_call: TRBV12-3/TRBV12-4; d_call: TRBD1; j_call: TRBJ1-2; cdr3_aa: CASGGQGGNYGYTF; cdr3_nt: TGTGCCAGCGGGGGACAGGGCGGAAACTATGGCTACACCTTC
clone_size: .; v_call: TRBV7-8; d_call: .; j_call: TRBJ2-3; cdr3_aa: CASSPSAGGDTQYF; cdr3_nt: TGTGCCAGCAGCCCATCGGCCGGGGGAGATACGCAGTATTTT
clone_size: many; v_call: TRBV20-1; d_call: TRBD2; j_call: TRBJ2-3; cdr3_aa: CSAQREQETDTQYF; cdr3_nt: TGCAGTGCCCAGCGGGAGCAGGAAACAGATACGCAGTATTTT
clone_size: many; v_call: TRBV10-2; d_call: TRBD1; j_call: TRBJ2-7; cdr3_aa: CASSAGTGNSYEQYF; cdr3_nt: TGCGCCAGCAGTGCGGGGACAGGGAACTCCTACGAGCAGTACTTC
clone_size: .; v_call: TRBV28; d_call: .; j_call: TRBJ1-2; cdr3_aa: CASRRQGVGGYTF; cdr3_nt: TGTGCCAGCCGGAGGCAGGGAGTAGGTGGCTACACCTTC
clone_size: few; v_call: TRBV6-5; d_call: .; j_call: TRBJ2-7; cdr3_aa: CASSPSSGAYVQYF; cdr3_nt: TGTGCCAGCAGCCCCTCTTCGGGAGCGTATGTGCAGTACTTC
clone_size: few; v_call: TRBV28; d_call: TRBD2; j_call: TRBJ2-7; cdr3_aa: CATSGTSGSLGYEQYF; cdr3_nt: TGTGCCACCAGCGGGACTAGCGGGAGTCTTGGGTACGAGCAGTACTTC
clone_size: many; v_call: TRBV20-1; d_call: TRBD2; j_call: TRBJ2-3; cdr3_aa: CSARYPRGGRDTQYF; cdr3_nt: TGCAGTGCTAGATACCCCCGGGGCGGGAGGGATACGCAGTATTTT
clone_size: few; v_call: TRBV14; d_call: TRBD2; j_call: TRBJ2-3; cdr3_aa: CASSQDLAGGRPDTQYF; cdr3_nt: TGTGCCAGCAGCCAAGATCTAGCGGGAGGGCGGCCAGATACGCAGTATTTT
clone_size: .; v_call: TRBV7-2; d_call: TRBD1; j_call: TRBJ2-1; cdr3_aa: CASSKPTGRGNEQFF; cdr3_nt: TGTGCCAGCAGCAAACCGACAGGGCGAGGCAATGAGCAGTTCTTC
clone_size: few; v_call: TRBV7-2; d_call: .; j_call: TRBJ2-5; cdr3_aa: CASTIGQIETQYF; cdr3_nt: TGTGCCAGCACCATCGGACAGATAGAGACCCAGTACTTC
clone_size: few; v_call: TRBV6-1; d_call: .; j_call: TRBJ1-1; cdr3_aa: CASRVSENTEAFF; cdr3_nt: TGTGCCAGCAGGGTATCGGAGAACACTGAAGCTTTCTTT
clone_size: few; v_call: TRBV6-5; d_call: .; j_call: TRBJ1-5; cdr3_aa: CASSYRAGYSLRLNQPQHF; cdr3_nt: TGTGCCAGCAGTTACAGGGCAGGGTACTCTCTCCGATTAAATCAGCCCCAGCATTTT
clone_size: .; v_call: TRBV27; d_call: .; j_call: TRBJ1-1; cdr3_aa: CASIRYTEAFF; cdr3_nt: TGTGCCAGCATTCGGTACACTGAAGCTTTCTTT
clone_size: many; v_call: TRBV5-6; d_call: .; j_call: TRBJ2-3; cdr3_aa: CASSFLQTDTQYF; cdr3_nt: TGTGCCAGCAGCTTTCTCCAGACAGATACGCAGTATTTT
clone_size: .; v_call: TRBV20-1; d_call: TRBD1; j_call: TRBJ1-5; cdr3_aa: CSARDQGGSQHF; cdr3_nt: TGCAGTGCTAGAGATCAGGGGGGGTCCCAGCATTTT
clone_size: few; v_call: TRBV3-1; d_call: .; j_call: TRBJ2-7; cdr3_aa: CATRDRPTSYEQYF; cdr3_nt: TGTGCCACCCGAGACAGGCCAACATCCTACGAGCAGTACTTC
clone_size: many; v_call: TRBV4-1; d_call: TRBD2; j_call: TRBJ2-1; cdr3_aa: CASSLGLAGPEQFF; cdr3_nt: TGCGCCAGCAGCCTGGGACTAGCGGGCCCTGAGCAGTTCTTC
clone_size: .; v_call: TRBV7-2; d_call: TRBD2; j_call: TRBJ2-5; cdr3_aa: CASSLISGKETQYF; cdr3_nt: TGTGCCAGCAGCTTAATAAGCGGGAAAGAGACCCAGTACTTC
clone_size: .; v_call: TRBV20-1; d_call: .; j_call: TRBJ2-2; cdr3_aa: CSARGGGAGGELFF; cdr3_nt: TGCAGTGCCCGAGGGGGAGGGGCGGGCGGGGAGCTGTTTTTT
clone_size: few; v_call: TRBV19; d_call: TRBD1; j_call: TRBJ1-1; cdr3_aa: CASSTYRGGTEAFF; cdr3_nt: TGTGCCAGTAGTACGTACAGGGGAGGGACTGAAGCTTTCTTT
clone_size: few; v_call: TRBV5-1; d_call: .; j_call: TRBJ2-3; cdr3_aa: CASMSGTFTDTQYF; cdr3_nt: TGCGCCAGCATGTCCGGAACCTTCACAGATACGCAGTATTTT
clone_size: few; v_call: TRBV11-2; d_call: .; j_call: TRBJ2-7; cdr3_aa: CASSGTQKNYEQYF; cdr3_nt: TGTGCCAGCAGCGGGACACAGAAGAACTACGAGCAGTACTTC
clone_size: .; v_call: TRBV28; d_call: .; j_call: TRBJ2-7; cdr3_aa: CASVWMTRFPYEQYF; cdr3_nt: TGTGCCAGCGTGTGGATGACTAGATTCCCCTACGAGCAGTACTTC
clone_size: few; v_call: TRBV6-1; d_call: TRBD2; j_call: TRBJ2-3; cdr3_aa: CASSTRSGRALDTQYF; cdr3_nt: TGTGCCAGCAGCACCCGGAGCGGGAGAGCCCTAGATACGCAGTATTTT
clone_size: few; v_call: TRBV18; d_call: .; j_call: TRBJ2-2; cdr3_aa: CASSPRVPNTGELFF; cdr3_nt: TGTGCCAGCTCACCACGGGTCCCGAACACCGGGGAGCTGTTTTTT